Below are 21 T cell receptor beta chains sequenced from a single sample in a study of blood T cell repertoires in COVID-19. TCRdb's copy holds only in-frame clones and misses some; the assay was immunoSEQ multiplex PCR. In the table there are a few hundred thousand clones, less than 90% of which are singletons. Sequencing input: PBMCs or T cells enriched from blood (not recorded which). The receptors shown here come from a woman aged 50 to 65 who had recovered from COVID-19.

The J gene is TRBJ2-3, the V gene TRBV29-1, with 7 bases aligning to TRBD2. Losses at the gene ends were 6 bases for V and 2 bases for J; bases not matched to a gene: 2. Looked up from germline, CDR1 is SQVTM and CDR2 is ANQGSEA. CDR3 length equals 12 residues. CDR3 DNA sequence: TGCAGCGTACTAGCGACCACAGATACGCAGTATTTT. It is translated as CSVLATTDTQYF.

J is TRBJ1-2 and V is TRBV28, with D uncertain. The CDR3 is made up of 13 amino acids. Per germline, CDR1 MDHEN and CDR2 SYDVKM. Trimming stripped 6 bases from V and 5 bases from J, with 13 bases between. CDR3 loop: CASSRGPAYGYTF. CDR3 DNA sequence: TGTGCCAGCAGCCGGGGTCCTGCGTATGGCTACACCTTC.

The chain joins TRBV29-1 to TRBJ1-2, with TRBD1 matching 10 bases. Germline-derived CDR1 and CDR2 are SQVTM and ANQGSEA. V was clipped by 6 bases and J by 5 bases; unmatched bases: 9. The CDR3 runs 14 residues. CDR3 sequence: CSVAGTGAGYGYTF. CDR3 nucleotide sequence: TGCAGCGTCGCCGGGACAGGGGCAGGGTATGGCTACACCTTC. The full variable domain, with the rest looked up from reference TRBV29-1 and TRBJ1-2, is SAVISQKPSRDICQRGTSLTIQCQVDSQVTMMFWYRQQPGQSLTLIATANQGSEATYESGFVIDKFPISRPNLTFSTLTVSNMSPEDSSIYLCSVAGTGAGYGYTFGSGTRLTVV.

The chain combines TRBV19 with TRBJ1-1; perhaps TRBD1 as D (6 bases). The CDR3 consists of 15 residues. With 3 bases removed from V and 1 base from J, the gap between germline ends came to 12 bases. Germline V gene lookup returns CDR1 LNHDA and CDR2 SQIVND (reference sequence). The CDR3 DNA follows: TGTGCCAGTAGTATGCAGGGGCTATCGAACACTGAAGCTTTCTTT. Protein: CASSMQGLSNTEAFF.

This rearrangement joins TRBV19 to TRBJ2-1, with 12 positions matching TRBD2. From germline, CDR1 is LNHDA and CDR2 SQIVND (reference sequence). Trimming took 6 bases from V and 7 from J; bases not matched to a gene: 7. This CDR3 has 15 amino acids. The CDR3 nucleotides read TGTGCCAGTAGCCACTCTAGCGGGAGGGGTAATGAGCAGTTCTTC. Its protein product is CASSHSSGRGNEQFF.

This chain connects TRBV28 to TRBJ2-5; 8 positions agree with TRBD1. Germline CDR1 reads MDHEN; CDR2 reads SYDVKM. V gave up 3 bases and J gave up 5 bases; unmatched junction bases: 11. The CDR3 runs to 16 residues. CDR3 nucleotides: TGTGCCAGCAGTTTTTTGCAGCAGGGGGCCGGGGAGACCCAGTACTTC. Translated: CASSFLQQGAGETQYF.

The gene calls are TRBV19 and TRBJ2-7; TRBD2 is a possible D gene (6 bases). Trimming stripped 4 bases from V and 2 bases from J, with 15 bases between. CDR1 and CDR2 from the germline V gene are LNHDA and SQIVND (reference sequence). The CDR3 extends over 15 amino acids. CDR3 nucleotide sequence: TGTGCCAGTAGTACTCCGGGACTGAAGACCTACGAGCAGTACTTC. It specifies CASSTPGLKTYEQYF.

J is TRBJ1-1 and V is TRBV6-5; 7 bases map to TRBD1. With 0 bases clipped from V and 11 bases from J, the junction kept 3 bases outside the gene matches. This CDR3 spans 12 amino acids. Germline loops: CDR1 MNHEY, CDR2 SVGAGI. The CDR3 reads CASSYSQGRAFF. The CDR3 DNA sequence: TGTGCCAGCAGTTACTCACAGGGGCGGGCTTTCTTT.

V usage is TRBV5-6 and J usage is TRBJ1-2; TRBD1 matches 8 bases. V was clipped by 2 bases and J by 2 bases; unmatched bases: 8. The CDR3 extends over 16 amino acids. Germline-derived CDR1 and CDR2 are SGHDT and YYEEEE. The CDR3 DNA sequence: TGTGCCAGCAGCTTAGGAACAGGGGGGCGCAACTATGGCTACACCTTC. Amino acid sequence: CASSLGTGGRNYGYTF.

This rearrangement joins TRBV19 to TRBJ1-1; D might be TRBD1 (6 bases). Germline V gene lookup returns CDR1 LNHDA and CDR2 SQIVND (reference sequence). This CDR3 has 13 residues. Trimming took 5 bases from V and 5 from J, leaving 12 bases between them. In DNA form, the CDR3 reads TGTGCCAGTAGTTCGGGGGGGGCAACTGAAGCTTTCTTT. Translated, it gives CASSSGGATEAFF.

The V gene is TRBV7-3, the J gene TRBJ2-5; the D gene is possibly TRBD1 (6 bases). Trimming pared 3 bases from V and 1 base from J, leaving 9 bases between. CDR3 length equals 14 residues. Germline-derived CDR1 and CDR2 are SGHTA and FQGTGA. The DNA for the CDR3 is TGTGCCAGCAGCTTCAGGGGCCCCCAAGAGACCCAGTACTTC. It is translated as CASSFRGPQETQYF. Based on the CDR3 plus reference TRBV7-3 and TRBJ2-5, the full variable domain is GAGVSQTPSNKVTEKGKYVELRCDPISGHTALYWYRQSLGQGPEFLIYFQGTGAADDSGLPNDRFFAVRPEGSVSTLKIQRTERGDSAVYLCASSFRGPQETQYFGPGTRLLVL.

This chain links TRBV28 with TRBJ2-7, with 8 bases that match TRBD1. Germline CDR1 and CDR2: MDHEN and SYDVKM. Trimming at V came to 7 bases and at J to 6 bases, leaving 11 bases not matched to a gene. This CDR3 has 14 amino acids. For the CDR3, the DNA is TGTGCCAGCACCCAACGGGGCAGGGGGCGCGAGCAGTACTTC. Translating gives CASTQRGRGREQYF. The full variable domain, its missing parts supplied by reference TRBV28 and TRBJ2-7, is DVKVTQSSRYLVKRTGEKVFLECVQDMDHENMFWYRQDPGLGLRLIYFSYDVKMKEKGDIPEGYSVSREKKERFSLILESASTNQTSMYLCASTQRGRGREQYFGPGTRLTVT.

The CDR3 sequence is CASRPAPLGSYGYTF. The CDR3 DNA sequence: TGTGCCAGCAGACCCGCCCCTTTGGGGAGCTATGGCTACACCTTC. The V and J genes are TRBV3-1 (or the pseudogene TRBV3-2) and TRBJ1-2; the D is unclear. CDR1 LGHDT and CDR2 YNNKEL come from the germline V gene (reference sequence). The V gene lost 6 bases and the J gene lost 4 bases, with 18 bases spanning the gap. This CDR3 spans 15 amino acids.

The rearrangement links TRBV11-3 to TRBJ2-3, with 7 positions matching TRBD2. J was trimmed by 5 bases and V by 0 bases; bases with no gene match: 2. Germline lookup yields CDR1 SGHNT and CDR2 YENEEA. There are 14 residues in the CDR3. The CDR3 nucleotides read TGTGCCAGCAGCTTAGACACGGGGGGAGATACGCAGTATTTT. Translated: CASSLDTGGDTQYF.

The rearrangement links TRBV27 to TRBJ2-5, with 14 nucleotides matching TRBD2. With V trimmed by 5 bases and J by 3 bases, 8 bases remained unmatched. Germline CDR1 and CDR2: MNHEY and SMNVEV (reference sequence). The CDR3 totals 17 residues. Written as DNA, the CDR3 is TGTGCCAGCAGTATCGGACTAGCGGGAGGAGGGAAAGAGACCCAGTACTTC. Translated, it gives CASSIGLAGGGKETQYF.

This chain joins TRBV5-6 and TRBJ1-4; the match to TRBD1 covers 8 bases. This CDR3 region has 15 residues. V dropped 0 bases and J dropped 7; count of bases not matched to a gene: 5. Germline loops: CDR1 SGHDT, CDR2 YYEEEE. CDR3 in DNA: TGTGCCAGCAGCTTGGCAGGGGGCGCCGGTGAAAAACTGTTTTTT. It translates to CASSLAGGAGEKLFF.

This clone has a handful of counts. DNA for the CDR3: TGTGCCAGCAGTTTACTGGGACAAGGTGTCCCTGAAGCTTTCTTT. Translation: CASSLLGQGVPEAFF. The J gene is TRBJ1-1, the V gene TRBV27, with D possibly TRBD1 on 6 matching bases. V lost 2 bases and J lost 6, with 16 bases in between. This CDR3 region has 15 residues. Germline CDR1 and CDR2: MNHEY and SMNVEV (reference sequence).

The rearrangement joins TRBV7-2 to TRBJ2-7; 8 bases are shared with TRBD2. Trimming removed 1 base from V and 4 bases from J; junction bases left unmatched: 3. Germline V lookup: CDR1 SGHTA, CDR2 FQGNSA. The CDR3 loop spans 14 amino acids. CDR3 region: CASSLGVAGYEQYF. CDR3 coding DNA: TGTGCCAGCAGCTTAGGGGTAGCGGGATACGAGCAGTACTTC.

The chain uses TRBV19 and TRBJ1-1; D is ambiguous. Germline CDR1 and CDR2: LNHDA and SQIVND (reference sequence). The CDR3 length is 11 residues. V lost 9 bases and J 8 bases, leaving 13 bases between the germline ends. The CDR3 DNA sequence: TGTGCCAGCCGTGACCCTAGCGAAGCTTTCTTT. Translated: CASRDPSEAFF.

The chain employs TRBV30 and TRBJ2-7; tentative D call: TRBD1 (5 bases). CDR1 is GTSNPN and CDR2 is SVGIG in the germline V gene (reference sequence). V lost 1 base to trimming and J lost 1 base, with 11 bases between them. The CDR3 runs to 14 residues. CDR3 nucleotide sequence: TGTGCCTGGAGTGGGGGCAGAGCTTCCTACGAGCAGTACTTC. It translates to CAWSGGRASYEQYF.

The chain uses TRBV19 and TRBJ1-4; 11 positions agree with TRBD1. After removal of 8 bases from V and 7 bases from J, the junction contained 6 bases not matched to a gene. Germline lookup yields CDR1 LNHDA and CDR2 SQIVND (reference sequence). This CDR3 has 14 amino acids. The CDR3 reads CASHRGQGVEKLFF. The DNA of the CDR3 is TGTGCCAGTCACCGGGGACAGGGGGTTGAAAAACTGTTTTTT.